One and the same sample provided the 17 T cell receptor beta chains below, sequenced in a study of shared clonotypes between healthy human individuals. This table comes from immunoSEQ multiplex PCR, and its TCRdb copy is limited to in-frame clones, with some not included. The sample has about 820,000 clones, approximately 92% seen once. Positive CCR7 selection of CD45RO-negative cells yielded the naive CD8 cells, and terminally differentiated effector memory CD45RA+ cells were excluded. The sequenced material came from naive CD8+ T cells sorted from blood. The source is a man between 25 and 39 years old in good health.

The V and J genes are TRBV9 and TRBJ2-5; D ambiguous. The CDR3 runs to 14 residues. The ends were cut back, 3 bases at V and 5 bases at J, with 14 bases in the middle. CDR1 and CDR2 from the germline V gene are SGDLS and YYNGEE. This chain's CDR3 is CASSGPVGSETQYF. The CDR3 DNA sequence: TGTGCCAGCAGCGGACCGGTGGGTTCGGAGACCCAGTACTTC.

V and J are TRBV19 and TRBJ2-1; 12 bases are a match to TRBD2. After removal of 5 bases from V and 0 bases from J, the junction contained 5 bases not matched to a gene. Germline-derived CDR1 and CDR2 are LNHDA and SQIVND (reference sequence). This CDR3 spans 17 amino acids. The CDR3 reads CASSLTSGSDSYNEQFF. Written as DNA, the CDR3 is TGTGCCAGTAGTCTGACTAGCGGGAGTGACTCCTACAATGAGCAGTTCTTC.

The rearrangement uses TRBV25-1 and TRBJ1-1, with TRBD1 as a possible D gene (5 bases). The germline gives CDR1 MGHDK, CDR2 SYGVNS. V was trimmed by 4 bases and J by 6 bases, leaving 12 bases between them. This CDR3 contains 13 residues. CDR3 sequence reads: CASSVTGDSEAFF. CDR3 DNA: TGTGCCAGCAGTGTAACAGGAGACTCTGAAGCTTTCTTT.

CDR3 sequence: CASSSLQGGYTDTQYF. The CDR3 DNA follows: TGTGCCAGCAGCTCCCTCCAGGGAGGATACACAGATACGCAGTATTTT. The V and J genes are TRBV11-2 and TRBJ2-3; a weak D match, TRBD2 (6 bases). The CDR3 extends over 16 amino acids. Germline loops: CDR1 SGHAT, CDR2 FQNNGV. The germline V and J ends were trimmed by 4 bases and 2 bases, with 16 bases remaining between them. The whole variable domain, remainder taken from reference TRBV11-2 and TRBJ2-3, is EAGVAQSPRYKIIEKRQSVAFWCNPISGHATLYWYQQILGQGPKLLIQFQNNGVVDDSQLPKDRFSAERLKGVDSTLKIQPAKLEDSAVYLCASSSLQGGYTDTQYFGPGTRLTVL.

J is TRBJ2-3 and V is TRBV9, with 9 nucleotides matching TRBD2. Looked up from germline, CDR1 is SGDLS and CDR2 is YYNGEE. Trimming took 0 bases from V and 0 from J; bases not matched to a gene: 8. The CDR3 covers 18 residues. The DNA of the CDR3 is TGTGCCAGCAGCGTAGGGCTAGCGGGACTGACTAGCACAGATACGCAGTATTTT. Translating gives CASSVGLAGLTSTDTQYF.

The rearrangement links TRBV27 to TRBJ2-1, with a weak D call TRBD2 (6 bases). The germline gives CDR1 MNHEY, CDR2 SMNVEV (reference sequence). Deletions cut 3 bases from V and 8 bases from J, with 14 bases between. The CDR3 length is 14 residues. The CDR3 region is CASSLGLQGDEQFF. The CDR3 DNA is TGTGCCAGCAGTTTGGGACTCCAAGGGGATGAGCAGTTCTTC.

The genes are TRBV6-1 and TRBJ1-4; D not resolved. The CDR3 is 15 residues long. Trimming took off 10 bases at V and 8 bases at J, with 23 bases between the two ends. Germline CDR1 MNHNS, CDR2 SASEGT. This CDR3 is CATDRRSTRGEKLFF. CDR3 coding DNA: TGTGCCACCGACCGAAGATCGACACGAGGGGAAAAACTGTTTTTT.

The rearrangement uses TRBV3-1 (or the pseudogene TRBV3-2) and TRBJ2-1; D unclear. The CDR3 consists of 9 residues. V lost 10 bases to trimming and J lost 10 bases, with 8 bases between them. Germline V CDR1 and CDR2: LGHDT, YNNKEL (reference sequence). The CDR3 coding sequence is TGTGCCAACAGACCAGAGCAGTTCTTC. Translation: CANRPEQFF.

In its sample, this clone was seen a few times. The V and J genes are TRBV30 and TRBJ1-3; maybe TRBD1 (6 bases). V was clipped by 2 bases and J by 0 bases, with 11 bases between them. The CDR3 is 15 amino acids. CDR1 is GTSNPN, CDR2 SVGIG, per germline (reference sequence). The CDR3 is CAWSPDSLSGNTIYF. The CDR3 DNA is TGTGCCTGGAGTCCGGACAGTCTCTCTGGAAACACCATATATTTT.

CDR3 sequence reads: CASSLRDGVYNEQFF. DNA for the CDR3: TGTGCCAGCAGCTTGAGGGACGGTGTTTACAATGAGCAGTTCTTC. This chain connects TRBV5-6 to TRBJ2-1; D may correspond to TRBD1 or TRBD2 (5 bases each). CDR1 is SGHDT, CDR2 YYEEEE, per germline. The CDR3 consists of 15 residues. V lost 1 base and J 4 bases, leaving 12 bases between the germline ends.

V and J are TRBV27 and TRBJ2-1; TRBD2 matches 9 bases. The CDR3 is 17 residues long. The V and J ends lost 1 base and 7 bases, in that order; junction bases with no gene match: 11. Germline loops: CDR1 MNHEY, CDR2 SMNVEV (reference sequence). CDR3 sequence: CASSLFGAGGPGNEQFF. CDR3 in DNA: TGTGCCAGCAGTTTATTTGGGGCGGGAGGGCCTGGGAATGAGCAGTTCTTC.

The V call is TRBV7-9, the J call TRBJ2-7; 7 positions match TRBD1. CDR1 is SEHNR and CDR2 is FQNEAQ in the germline V gene (reference sequence). The CDR3 consists of 16 residues. V lost 5 bases to trimming and J lost 0 bases; unmatched junction nucleotides: 10. The CDR3 bases are TGTGCCAGCAGCCCATCCCGAAGGGACAGCTCCTACGAGCAGTACTTC. Amino acids: CASSPSRRDSSYEQYF.

The V gene is TRBV28, the J gene TRBJ2-7; 10 nucleotides align to TRBD2. With V trimmed by 6 bases and J by 2 bases, 13 bases remained unmatched. Germline lookup yields CDR1 MDHEN and CDR2 SYDVKM. The CDR3 consists of 17 residues. The CDR3 reads CASRPYAGLAATYEQYF. The CDR3 nucleotides are TGTGCCAGCAGACCATACGCCGGACTAGCGGCTACCTACGAGCAGTACTTC.

V usage is TRBV5-6 and J usage is TRBJ2-7; TRBD2 is a possible D gene (5 bases). The CDR3 spans 14 residues. V was clipped by 0 bases and J by 5 bases, with 12 bases between them. The V gene's germline CDR1 is SGHDT and CDR2 YYEEEE. The CDR3 DNA reads as TGTGCCAGCAGCTTGGTCAATTCGGGAAACGAGCAGTACTTC. It translates to CASSLVNSGNEQYF.

The chain recombines TRBV7-9 with TRBJ2-7, with 7 bases aligning to TRBD1. V shed 5 bases, J shed 3 bases, and the junction held 10 bases outside the gene matches. Germline CDR1 and CDR2: SEHNR and FQNEAQ (reference sequence). The CDR3 has 15 amino acids. CDR3 in DNA: TGTGCCAGCAGCCAATCAGGGGGTCCCCACTACGAGCAGTACTTC. Translation gives CASSQSGGPHYEQYF.

The rearrangement uses TRBV7-2 and TRBJ2-5; 9 nucleotides line up with TRBD2. Trimming removed 1 base from V and 5 bases from J; junction bases left unmatched: 8. The CDR3 covers 16 residues. The germline V gene encodes CDR1 SGHTA and CDR2 FQGNSA. The CDR3 bases are TGTGCCAGCAGCTTAGTGGCGGGAGGGCCGCGGGAGACCCAGTACTTC. Protein product: CASSLVAGGPRETQYF.

This clone was observed a handful of times. This chain joins TRBV9 and TRBJ1-2; 10 bases fit TRBD1. Trimming at V came to 0 bases and at J to 8 bases, leaving 13 bases not matched to a gene. Germline CDR1 reads SGDLS; CDR2 reads YYNGEE. The CDR3 runs to 17 residues. The CDR3 region has the DNA TGTGCCAGCAGCGTAGGAAAATTTGGGACAGGGGTAAACGGCTACACCTTC. This sequence encodes CASSVGKFGTGVNGYTF.